This T cell receptor beta chain was sequenced during a study of CD8 T cells in Susac syndrome. An input of about 0.5 to 1 ug of RNA was subjected to reverse transcription using random hexamers. One entry per CDR3 protein, called by TCRdb with MiXCR from the immunoSEQ multiplex PCR reads. The repertoire holds 150,000 to 200,000 distinct CDR3 sequences, with roughly 95% as singletons. From blood CD8+ and CD4+ T cells, the TCR beta chain was sequenced. The germline V gene has CDR1 MNHNS and CDR2 SASEGT. With V trimmed by 3 bases and J by 8 bases, 13 bases remained unmatched. This CDR3 spans 17 amino acids.

The chain couples TRBV6-1 to TRBJ1-4; 9 bases match TRBD1. The sequence came from a human donor with multiple sclerosis. Sequencing input: CD4+ T cells from PBMCs. The chain's CDR3 is CASSERGWGQGREKLFF. The CDR3 region has the DNA TGTGCCAGCAGTGAGAGGGGTTGGGGACAGGGACGGGAAAAACTGTTTTTT.